Detailed here is one TCR beta chain. Its recognized antigen is unknown. Per-nucleotide qualities are absent, and no much larger clonotype sits a single base away. These data are taken from a study of OX40 agonist ivuxolimab in advanced cancers. General notes on the study: Ivuxolimab was a fully human IgG2 agonistic monoclonal antibody targeting the costimulatory receptor OX40 (CD134). Intravenous ivuxolimab was administered to patients every 2 weeks at six dose levels: 0.01, 0.1, 0.3, 1.5, 3 and 10 mg/kg. Of the approximately 50 dose-escalation patients, hepatocellular carcinoma was present in around 20, melanoma in approximately 15, renal cell carcinoma in 9 and head and neck cancer in 9. In the dose-escalation cohort, 65% to 85% of patients were male, and the mean age was roughly 56 years with a range of roughly 23 to 79. Prior anti-PD-1, anti-PD-L1 or anti-CTLA-4 therapy was permitted, and checkpoint inhibitors had been received by about two fifths of dose-escalation patients. Partial responses occurred in three dose-escalation patients: two with cutaneous melanoma and one with hepatocellular carcinoma. Peripheral TCRbeta sequencing aimed to test whether ivuxolimab altered TCR sequence diversity and caused clonal T-cell expansion. The monotherapy dose-escalation portion (N ≈ 50 patients) of the phase I ivuxolimab trial is reported in the paper. Beyond this particular receptor, the publication reports: After ivuxolimab, expanded clones were on average more numerous among CD8+ T cells than among CD4+ T cells. At doses of 0.1 to 3.0 mg/kg, clonal expansion of both CD4+ and CD8+ T cells in blood was seen between baseline and week 6. Low levels of normalized T-cell clonal expansion were also seen in some nonresponding patients. Which antigens the clonally expanded peripheral T cells were specific for was not determined. Partial responders in the 0.1-3.0 mg/kg groups had among the lowest normalized peripheral clonal expansion, especially among CD8+ T cells.

V is pared back by 0 bases and J by 7 bases, with 19 bases lying between the germline termini. The CDR3 covers 16 residues, taking in both the cysteine and the phenylalanine. Only CDR3 DNA remains: 48 bases, in frame from the first base. The CDR1 and CDR2 encoded by the germline V gene are LGHNA and YSLEER. To sequence the TCRbeta CDR3 region, genomic DNA was isolated from the sorted cells. The immunoSEQ Assay was used for sequencing of TCRbeta CDR3 regions. The clones in this table, taken by TCRdb from immuneACCESS, are in-frame only. Not every clone is retained; where verified, under half of the shortfall comes from an unresolved V gene, and the cause of the rest is unknown. The sample table records about 60,000 clones; about 91% of these occur just once. In total, the top ten clones hold approximately 3.9% of the sample. The trial excluded patients who had a history of autoimmune disease or who were on systemic immunosuppression. Peripheral blood for TCR sequencing was collected from all dose cohorts at baseline, on cycle 4 day 1, and on cycle 7 day 1. The samples were drawn from a first-in-human, open-label, multicenter phase I dose-escalation trial of ivuxolimab. The trial enrolled adults with locally advanced or metastatic head and neck squamous cell, hepatocellular, melanoma or renal cell carcinoma. Before TCR sequencing, CD4+ and CD8+ T cells were separately sorted from peripheral blood.

This chain is built from TRBV4-3 and TRBJ2-7; the D element could tentatively be TRBD1 or TRBD2, as 6 bases agree for each. Sequences were derived from CD4+ or CD8+ T cells sorted from blood, sampled in a trial of the OX40 agonist ivuxolimab. The TCR sequence derives from an adult with an advanced solid tumor such as melanoma, head and neck, liver or kidney cancer. The nucleotide sequence is given as TGCGCCAGCAGCCAAGACCCCGGGGGCGCTTCGGGGGAGCAGTACTTC. This gives the protein CASSQDPGGASGEQYF.